This T cell receptor (beta chain) was recorded in a study of radiation and T cells in renal cell carcinoma. Germline assignment: CDR1 LNHNV and CDR2 YYDKDF (reference sequence). Trimming removed 5 bases from V and 0 bases from J, with 7 bases in between. The CDR3 loop spans 13 amino acids. TCRdb's copy holds only in-frame clones and misses some; the assay was immunoSEQ multiplex PCR. The table has some 26,000 clones, 81% seen once. Regarding time point: blood 2 weeks post-SBRT. Treatment specified: 15 Gy SBRT to primary tumor, nephrectomy 4 weeks later. Sequenced material: blood, taken from a patient whose treatment included radiotherapy and nephrectomy. This chain uses TRBV15 with TRBJ1-2; D is unresolved. The clonotype comes from a man between 60 and 70 years old with renal cell carcinoma. Written as DNA, the CDR3 is TGTGCCACCAGCTTCCTAGCTAACTATGGCTACACCTTC. This translates into CATSFLANYGYTF. Full variable domain (outside the CDR3, taken from reference TRBV15 and TRBJ1-2): DAMVIQNPRYQVTQFGKPVTLSCSQTLNHNVMYWYQQKSSQAPKLLFHYYDKDFNNEADTPDNFQSRRPNTSFCFLDIRSPGLGDTAMYLCATSFLANYGYTFGSGTRLTVV.